Listed here are 10 T cell receptor beta chains from one sample, sequenced in a study of cytomegalovirus exposure and HLA in healthy donors. Both 60 Vbeta primers and 13 Jbeta primers went into the PCR. Method: immunoSEQ multiplex PCR; TCRdb's copy keeps in-frame clones and lacks some. The repertoire holds roughly 130,000 clones, 80% seen once, with under 4.5% in the top ten. The specimen was PBMCs. The receptors were sampled from a woman between 40 and 55 years old in good health and CMV-seronegative.

This clone was seen a single time. Different DNA sequences within this sample yield the same CDR3. The chain joins TRBV27 to TRBJ1-2; tentative D call: TRBD1 (5 bases). V was clipped by 5 bases and J by 7 bases, with 8 bases between them. CDR3 size: 11 residues. Germline-derived CDR1 and CDR2 are MNHEY and SMNVEV (reference sequence). CDR3 bases: TGTGCCAGCAGTGGAAGGGGTGGCTACACCTTC. It specifies CASSGRGGYTF.

This chain uses TRBV9 with TRBJ1-4, with D possibly being TRBD1 (5 bases). The CDR3 has 13 residues. V shed 3 bases and J shed 6 bases, with 9 bases lying between them. Germline-derived CDR1 and CDR2 are SGDLS and YYNGEE. The CDR3 DNA follows: TGTGCCAGCAGCGGGGGGGTGGATGAAAAACTGTTTTTT. This gives the protein CASSGGVDEKLFF.

The DNA of the CDR3 is TGTGCCAGCAGCTTCGGCGGGACAGGGTATAATTCACCCCTCCACTTT. Protein product: CASSFGGTGYNSPLHF. The rearrangement links TRBV5-4 to TRBJ1-6; TRBD1 matches at 9 bases. The CDR3 contains 16 residues. The germline CDR1 and CDR2 sequences are SGHNT and YYREEE (reference sequence). Unmatched junction bases numbered 4, after V lost 2 bases and J lost 4 bases.

V usage is TRBV4-2 and J usage is TRBJ1-1; D is ambiguous. CDR1 is LGHNA and CDR2 is YNFKEQ in the germline V gene. CDR3 size: 14 residues. V lost 1 base, J lost 5 bases, and 11 bases lay in between. CDR3 sequence reads: CASSQGEGGTEAFF. Written as DNA, the CDR3 is TGTGCCAGCAGCCAAGGCGAGGGAGGAACTGAAGCTTTCTTT.

The V call is TRBV10-1, the J call TRBJ2-7; perhaps TRBD1 as D (7 bases). The ends were cut back, 8 bases at V and 4 bases at J, with 21 bases in the middle. This CDR3 is built from 15 residues. Germline CDR1 is WNHNN and CDR2 is SYGVQD (reference sequence). CDR3 sequence reads: CASPSDRTGTYEQYF. CDR3 nucleotides: TGCGCCAGCCCTTCGGACAGGACCGGGACTTACGAGCAGTACTTC.

This sequence joins TRBV12-2 and TRBJ1-3; the table assigns TRBD1, which was not confirmed against the DNA. TRBV12-2 is a known pseudogene. The CDR3 has 15 amino acids. CDR3 region: CASRLALGQRNTIYF. The CDR3 region has the DNA TGTGCAAGTCGCTTAGCGCTAGGACAAAGAAACACCATATATTTT.

The rearrangement links TRBV6-6 to TRBJ1-6; 8 bases are shared with TRBD1. The germline CDR1 and CDR2 sequences are MNHNY and SVGAGI (reference sequence). CDR3 length equals 14 residues. J lost 6 bases, V lost 10 bases, and 8 bases had no gene match. The DNA for the CDR3 is TGTGCCATCTCCGGGACAGGCCTTAATTCACCCCTCCACTTT. As protein: CAISGTGLNSPLHF.

This chain joins TRBV4-1 and TRBJ2-1, with 8 positions matching TRBD2. The ends lost 2 bases at V and 9 bases at J; junction bases unmatched: 12. Germline CDR1 and CDR2: MGHRA and YSYEKL. The CDR3 spans 16 residues. The CDR3 DNA follows: TGCGCCAGCAGCCAATGGCCGGGGGGGGGAGAGGGTGAGCAGTTCTTC. It is translated as CASSQWPGGGEGEQFF.

The genes are TRBV7-9 and TRBJ2-1; 13 positions match TRBD2. The CDR3 is made up of 15 amino acids. Per the germline V gene, CDR1 is SEHNR and CDR2 is FQNEAQ (reference sequence). V gave up 5 bases and J gave up 5 bases; unmatched junction bases: 3. DNA of the CDR3: TGTGCCAGCAGCCGGACTAGCGGGAGCGACAATGAGCAGTTCTTC. It yields the protein CASSRTSGSDNEQFF. Combining the CDR3 with reference TRBV7-9 and TRBJ2-1 gives the whole variable domain DTGVSQNPRHKITKRGQNVTFRCDPISEHNRLYWYRQTLGQGPEFLTYFQNEAQLEKSRLLSDRFSAERPKGSFSTLEIQRTEQGDSAMYLCASSRTSGSDNEQFFGPGTRLTVL.

The gene calls are TRBV5-1 and TRBJ1-6; D might be TRBD1 (5 bases). CDR1 is SGHRS, CDR2 YFSETQ, per germline. Trimming removed 0 bases at V and 7 bases at J, with 8 bases between. The CDR3 is 14 residues long. The CDR3 bases are TGCGCCAGCAGCTTGGCGGGGGGGAATTCACCCCTCCACTTT. Amino acid sequence: CASSLAGGNSPLHF. Full variable domain (outside the CDR3, taken from reference TRBV5-1 and TRBJ1-6): KAGVTQTPRYLIKTRGQQVTLSCSPISGHRSVSWYQQTPGQGLQFLFEYFSETQRNKGNFPGRFSGRQFSNSRSEMNVSTLELGDSALYLCASSLAGGNSPLHFGNGTRLTVT.